These 18 T cell receptor beta chains share one sample of origin, sequenced in a study of vaccination and CD4 T cells after COVID-19. A single record per CDR3 protein comes from TCRdb applying MiXCR to the PCR reads. Counted here are about 15,000 distinct CDR3 sequences, 69% occurring once; the ten biggest clones make up approximately 1.1%. Source: CD4+ T cells from blood, taken after SARS-CoV-2 vaccination. Receptor source: a human donor who had recovered from COVID-19.

On this clonotype: The junction does not match germline at one end; this may be a read error. The J gene is TRBJ1-2, the V gene TRBV2; TRBD1 agrees at 10 bases. The CDR3 sequence is 13 residues long. From germline, CDR1 is SNHLY and CDR2 FYNNEI. CDR3 DNA: TGTGCCAGCAGCGAAGACAGGGGGCTCGGCTACACCTTC. This codes for CASSEDRGLGYTF.

The chain joins TRBV7-2 to TRBJ1-5, with TRBD1 matching 9 bases. This CDR3 contains 15 residues. Germline values: CDR1 SGHTA, CDR2 FQGNSA. J gave up 4 bases and V 2 bases, and 3 bases lay outside the gene matches. CDR3: CASSLSGTGNQPQHF. The CDR3 DNA reads as TGTGCCAGCAGCTTATCCGGGACAGGGAATCAGCCCCAGCATTTT.

This sequence joins TRBV24-1 and TRBJ1-1, with D tentatively TRBD1 (6 bases). The CDR3 runs 15 residues. Trimming left V 2 bases short and J 4 bases short, with 13 bases between. Germline CDR1 KGHDR, CDR2 SFDVKD. The CDR3 coding sequence is TGTGCCACCAGTGATTCTGGGGGGGCAGGCACTGAAGCTTTCTTT. This gives the protein CATSDSGGAGTEAFF.

The J gene is TRBJ2-4, the V gene TRBV6-5, with no clear D. Germline V lookup: CDR1 MNHEY, CDR2 SVGAGI. The V end was cut by 4 bases, the J end by 0 bases, with 7 bases between. This CDR3 has 14 residues. CDR3 nucleotide sequence: TGTGCCAGCAGTTTTACACCAGCCAAAAACATTCAGTACTTC. As protein: CASSFTPAKNIQYF.

This clonotype was recorded a few times. The genes are TRBV7-9 and TRBJ1-5; D is undetermined. The CDR3 runs 13 residues. Germline V gene sequence: CDR1 SEHNR, CDR2 FQNEAQ (reference sequence). V was shortened by 5 bases and J by 6 bases, with 11 bases between the two germline ends. CDR3 DNA: TGTGCCAGCAGCCGAGACGAGGGTCAGCCCCAGCATTTT. Amino acids: CASSRDEGQPQHF.

The chain joins TRBV11-1 to TRBJ2-7; 7 bases map to TRBD1. Germline CDR1 and CDR2: SGHAT and FQDESV (reference sequence). The CDR3 spans 13 residues. V was clipped by 6 bases and J by 3 bases; unmatched bases: 5. CDR3 loop: CASSPDRLYEQYF. As DNA, the CDR3 is TGTGCCAGCAGTCCGGACAGGCTCTACGAGCAGTACTTC.

The V gene is TRBV6-1, the J gene TRBJ2-4; D not resolved. This CDR3 is built from 16 residues. V lost 5 bases, J lost 1 base, and 15 bases lay in between. Germline CDR1 is MNHNS and CDR2 is SASEGT. The CDR3 region has the DNA TGTGCCAGCAGTCCAAGAAATACGCCGGCCAAAAACATTCAGTACTTC. Its protein product is CASSPRNTPAKNIQYF.

The rearrangement joins TRBV2 to TRBJ2-5; 11 bases fit TRBD1. V trimming: 8 bases; J trimming: 4 bases; junction bases outside the gene matches: 6. The CDR3 runs to 14 residues. The germline CDR1 and CDR2 sequences are SNHLY and FYNNEI. CDR3 in DNA: TGTGCCAGCTCGGGGGACAGGGGGGGAGAGACCCAGTACTTC. Amino acid sequence: CASSGDRGGETQYF.

The rearrangement joins TRBV7-9 to TRBJ1-1, with D uncertain. Germline values: CDR1 SEHNR, CDR2 FQNEAQ (reference sequence). Trimming pared 7 bases from V and 1 base from J, leaving 1 base between. This CDR3 comprises 10 residues. This CDR3 is CASKNTEAFF. DNA for the CDR3: TGTGCCAGCAAGAACACTGAAGCTTTCTTT. Full variable domain (missing parts from reference TRBV7-9 and TRBJ1-1): DTGVSQNPRHKITKRGQNVTFRCDPISEHNRLYWYRQTLGQGPEFLTYFQNEAQLEKSRLLSDRFSAERPKGSFSTLEIQRTEQGDSAMYLCASKNTEAFFGQGTRLTVV.

This rearrangement joins TRBV24-1 to TRBJ2-1, with D possibly TRBD2 on 8 matching bases. The CDR3 extends over 17 amino acids. Germline lookup yields CDR1 KGHDR and CDR2 SFDVKD. V gave up 2 bases and J gave up 3 bases, with 16 bases separating them. CDR3 residues: CATSDWRGRGVYNEQFF. The CDR3 coding sequence is TGTGCCACCAGTGATTGGAGGGGGCGGGGGGTCTACAATGAGCAGTTCTTC.

The chain recombines TRBV20-1 with TRBJ2-3; 14 bases are a match to TRBD2. The trim removed 3 bases at V and 6 bases at J, leaving 11 bases unmatched. The CDR3 runs to 17 residues. The V gene's germline CDR1 is DFQATT and CDR2 SNEGSKA (reference sequence). As DNA, the CDR3 is TGCAGTGCTAGGCGAGGGACTAGCGGGAGAGGCCCGGATACGCAGTATTTT. Its translation is CSARRGTSGRGPDTQYF.

The CDR3 here is CASSYSFGTSSYEQYF. CDR3 coding DNA: TGTGCCAGCAGTTACTCGTTCGGGACAAGCTCCTACGAGCAGTACTTC. The chain couples TRBV6-5 to TRBJ2-7; weak D call: TRBD1 (6 bases). Trimming took off 0 bases at V and 0 bases at J, with 12 bases between the two ends. Per germline, CDR1 MNHEY and CDR2 SVGAGI. The CDR3 totals 16 residues.

This clonotype appeared a few times. V gene TRBV15 combines with J gene TRBJ1-2; 7 nucleotides match TRBD1. Trimming removed 0 bases from V and 4 bases from J; junction bases left unmatched: 11. The CDR3 sequence is 17 residues long. Germline V lookup: CDR1 LNHNV, CDR2 YYDKDF (reference sequence). CDR3 sequence (DNA): TGTGCCACCAGCAGAGAAAGAACAGGGGCCTCTCTCTATGGCTACACCTTC. Translating gives CATSRERTGASLYGYTF.

This clonotype was detected a few times. Here the CDR3 DNA reads TGTGCCAGCAGCTTCCTGATTCTAGCGGGAGGGGGTACGCAGTATTTT. Translated, it gives CASSFLILAGGGTQYF. The chain joins TRBV7-9 to TRBJ2-3; 12 bases are shared with TRBD2. CDR3 length equals 16 residues. Germline values: CDR1 SEHNR, CDR2 FQNEAQ (reference sequence). V lost 3 bases to trimming and J lost 8 bases; unmatched junction nucleotides: 9.

The V gene is TRBV28, the J gene TRBJ1-4; TRBD1 matches at 8 bases. Germline CDR1 is MDHEN and CDR2 is SYDVKM. V was clipped by 8 bases and J by 4 bases; unmatched bases: 6. The CDR3 spans 14 residues. The CDR3 spells CASRGQGYNEKLFF. CDR3 DNA: TGTGCCAGCCGCGGACAGGGCTATAATGAAAAACTGTTTTTT.

The chain is built from TRBV5-1 and TRBJ2-3, with D unresolved. There are 14 residues in the CDR3. V was pared by 0 bases and J by 5 bases, with 10 bases between. Germline V CDR1 and CDR2: SGHRS, YFSETQ. CDR3 bases: TGCGCCAGCAGCTTGGCCACCCTCTTAGATACGCAGTATTTT. Translation: CASSLATLLDTQYF.

V is TRBV28 and J is TRBJ1-1; TRBD1 might be the D (6 bases). The V and J ends lost 5 bases and 0 bases respectively, with 13 bases between them. Germline V gene sequence: CDR1 MDHEN, CDR2 SYDVKM. This CDR3 has 15 residues. This chain's CDR3 is CASSPPQGLNTEAFF. The CDR3 bases are TGTGCCAGCAGTCCCCCCCAGGGGTTGAACACTGAAGCTTTCTTT.

The rearrangement links TRBV6-1 to TRBJ1-1; the D gene is possibly TRBD1 (5 bases). Germline CDR1 and CDR2: MNHNS and SASEGT. The V and J ends lost 8 bases and 4 bases respectively, with 5 bases between them. The CDR3 is 10 residues long. CDR3 nucleotide sequence: TGTGCCAGCGGGACCACTGAAGCTTTCTTT. Its protein product is CASGTTEAFF.